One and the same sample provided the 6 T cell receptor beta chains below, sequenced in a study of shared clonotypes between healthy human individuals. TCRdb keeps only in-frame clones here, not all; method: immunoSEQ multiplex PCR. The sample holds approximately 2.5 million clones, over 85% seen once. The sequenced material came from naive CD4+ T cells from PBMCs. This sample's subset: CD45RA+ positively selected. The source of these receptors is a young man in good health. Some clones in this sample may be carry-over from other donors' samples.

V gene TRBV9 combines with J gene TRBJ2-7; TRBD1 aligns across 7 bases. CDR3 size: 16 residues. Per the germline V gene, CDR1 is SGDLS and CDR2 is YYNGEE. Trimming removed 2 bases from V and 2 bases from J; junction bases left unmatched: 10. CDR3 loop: CASSVHPGQPTYEQYF. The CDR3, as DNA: TGTGCCAGCAGCGTTCACCCGGGACAGCCTACCTACGAGCAGTACTTC.

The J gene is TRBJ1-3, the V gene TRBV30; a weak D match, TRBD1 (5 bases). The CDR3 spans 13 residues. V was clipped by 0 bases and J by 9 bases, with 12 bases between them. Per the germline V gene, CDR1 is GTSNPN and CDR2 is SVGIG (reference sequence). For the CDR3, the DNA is TGTGCCTGGAGTGTACGTACAGGCACCACCATATATTTT. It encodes CAWSVRTGTTIYF.

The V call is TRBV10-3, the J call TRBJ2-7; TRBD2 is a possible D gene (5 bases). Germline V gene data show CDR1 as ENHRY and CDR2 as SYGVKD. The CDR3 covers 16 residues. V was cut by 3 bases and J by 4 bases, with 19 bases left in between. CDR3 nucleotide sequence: TGTGCCATCAGTGATTTCGACTCTAGCCTCGGGTACGAGCAGTACTTC. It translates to CAISDFDSSLGYEQYF.

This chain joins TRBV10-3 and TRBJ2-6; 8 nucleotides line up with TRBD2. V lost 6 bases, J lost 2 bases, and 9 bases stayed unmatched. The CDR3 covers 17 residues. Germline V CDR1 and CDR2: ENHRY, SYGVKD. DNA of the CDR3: TGTGCCATCAGCCCCGGGAGGGGTTTACCTGGGGCCAACGTCCTGACTTTC. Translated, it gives CAISPGRGLPGANVLTF.

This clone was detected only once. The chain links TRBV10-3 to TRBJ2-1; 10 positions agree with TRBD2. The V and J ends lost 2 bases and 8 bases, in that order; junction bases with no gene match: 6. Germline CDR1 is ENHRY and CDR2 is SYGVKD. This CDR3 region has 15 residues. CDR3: CAISERLAGAHEQFF. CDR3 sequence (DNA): TGTGCCATCAGTGAGCGGCTAGCGGGAGCTCATGAGCAGTTCTTC.

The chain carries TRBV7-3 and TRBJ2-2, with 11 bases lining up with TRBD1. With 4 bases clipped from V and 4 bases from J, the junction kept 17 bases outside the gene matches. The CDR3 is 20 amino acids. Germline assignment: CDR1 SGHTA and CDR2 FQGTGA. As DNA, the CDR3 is TGTGCCAGCAGCTCACCCCGAGGGGGAAGGACAGGGGGCCGCACCGGGGAGCTGTTTTTT. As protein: CASSSPRGGRTGGRTGELFF.